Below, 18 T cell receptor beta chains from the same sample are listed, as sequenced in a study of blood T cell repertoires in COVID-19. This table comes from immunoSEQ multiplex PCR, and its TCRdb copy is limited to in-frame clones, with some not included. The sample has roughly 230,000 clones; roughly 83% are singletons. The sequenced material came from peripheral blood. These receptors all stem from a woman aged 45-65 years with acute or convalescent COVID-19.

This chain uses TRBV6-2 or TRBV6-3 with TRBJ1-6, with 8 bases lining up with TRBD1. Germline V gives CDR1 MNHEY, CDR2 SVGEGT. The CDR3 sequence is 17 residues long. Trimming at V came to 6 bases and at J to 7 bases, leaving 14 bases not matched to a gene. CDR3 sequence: CASSHPRTGTVNSPLHF. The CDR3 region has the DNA TGTGCCAGCAGCCACCCAAGGACAGGGACGGTCAATTCACCCCTCCACTTT.

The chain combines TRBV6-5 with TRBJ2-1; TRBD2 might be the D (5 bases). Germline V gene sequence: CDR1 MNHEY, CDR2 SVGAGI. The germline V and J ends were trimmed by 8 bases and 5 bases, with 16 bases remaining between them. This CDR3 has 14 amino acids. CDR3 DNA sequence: TGTGCCAGCGCTGGAGGTCTTACGCACAATGAGCAGTTCTTC. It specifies CASAGGLTHNEQFF.

Written as DNA, the CDR3 is TGCAGTGCAAACCCACCAGGGTACGCTTTCTTT. Translation gives CSANPPGYAFF. The rearrangement uses TRBV20-1 and TRBJ1-1; the D gene is possibly TRBD1 (5 bases). The germline CDR1 and CDR2 sequences are DFQATT and SNEGSKA (reference sequence). The CDR3 consists of 11 residues. V was cut by 6 bases and J by 11 bases, with 16 bases left in between.

CDR3 coding DNA: TGTGCCAGCAGTTTATCGGGACAGGGAAGGGGTGGCTACACCTTC. Translated: CASSLSGQGRGGYTF. The rearrangement uses TRBV28 and TRBJ1-2; 9 nucleotides align to TRBD1. Germline V CDR1 and CDR2: MDHEN, SYDVKM. The CDR3 totals 15 residues. Germline trimming cut 1 base from V and 7 bases from J; bases unmatched to any gene: 7.

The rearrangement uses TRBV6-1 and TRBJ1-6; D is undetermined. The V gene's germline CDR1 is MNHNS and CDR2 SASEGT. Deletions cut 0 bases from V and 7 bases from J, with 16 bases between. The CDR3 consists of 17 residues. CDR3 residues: CASSEANSRGSNSPLHF. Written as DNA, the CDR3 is TGTGCCAGCAGTGAAGCGAATTCGAGAGGGTCCAATTCACCCCTCCACTTT.

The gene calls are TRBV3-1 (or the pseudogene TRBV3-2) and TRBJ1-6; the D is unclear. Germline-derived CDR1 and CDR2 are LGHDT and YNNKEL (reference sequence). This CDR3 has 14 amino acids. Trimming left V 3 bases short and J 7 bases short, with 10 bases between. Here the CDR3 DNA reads TGTGCCAGCAGCCACGGCGGAGCGAATTCACCCCTCCACTTT. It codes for CASSHGGANSPLHF.

The chain's CDR3 is CASSEAGATYNSPLHF. DNA for the CDR3: TGTGCCAGCAGTGAAGCGGGGGCTACCTATAATTCACCCCTCCACTTT. The gene calls are TRBV6-1 and TRBJ1-6; weak D call: TRBD1 (6 bases). There are 16 residues in the CDR3. V lost 0 bases to trimming and J lost 2 bases, with 8 bases between them. Germline V lookup: CDR1 MNHNS, CDR2 SASEGT.

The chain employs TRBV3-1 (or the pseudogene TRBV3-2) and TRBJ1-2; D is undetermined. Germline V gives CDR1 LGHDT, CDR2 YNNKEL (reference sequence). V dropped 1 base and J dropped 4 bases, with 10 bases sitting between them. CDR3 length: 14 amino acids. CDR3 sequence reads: CASSQATGSYGYTF. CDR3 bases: TGTGCCAGCAGCCAAGCCACGGGGTCCTATGGCTACACCTTC.

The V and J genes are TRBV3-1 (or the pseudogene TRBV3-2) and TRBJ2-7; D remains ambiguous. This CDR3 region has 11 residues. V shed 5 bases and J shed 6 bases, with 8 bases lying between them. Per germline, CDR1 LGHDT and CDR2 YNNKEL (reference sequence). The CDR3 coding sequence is TGTGCCAGCAGCGCCGCCGGCGAGCAGTACTTC. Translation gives CASSAAGEQYF.

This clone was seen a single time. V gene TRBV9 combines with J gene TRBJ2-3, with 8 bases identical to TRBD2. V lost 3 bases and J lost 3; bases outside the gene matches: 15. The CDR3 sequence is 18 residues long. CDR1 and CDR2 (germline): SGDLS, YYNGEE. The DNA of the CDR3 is TGTGCCAGCAGCGGAGACACTATGGGACTAGTTGGGACAGATACGCAGTATTTT. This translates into CASSGDTMGLVGTDTQYF.

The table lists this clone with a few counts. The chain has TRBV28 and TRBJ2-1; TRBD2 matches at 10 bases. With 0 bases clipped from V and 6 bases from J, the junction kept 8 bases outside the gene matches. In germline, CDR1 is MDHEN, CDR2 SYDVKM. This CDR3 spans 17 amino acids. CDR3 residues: CASSLWGSGRFSNEQFF. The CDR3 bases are TGTGCCAGCAGTTTATGGGGTAGCGGGAGGTTTAGCAATGAGCAGTTCTTC.

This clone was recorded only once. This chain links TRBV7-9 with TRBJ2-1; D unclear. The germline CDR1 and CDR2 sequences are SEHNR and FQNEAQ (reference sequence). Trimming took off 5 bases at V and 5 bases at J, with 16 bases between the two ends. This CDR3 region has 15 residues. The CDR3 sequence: CASSPRGSRDNEQFF. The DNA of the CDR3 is TGTGCCAGCAGCCCCCGCGGTTCCCGAGACAATGAGCAGTTCTTC.

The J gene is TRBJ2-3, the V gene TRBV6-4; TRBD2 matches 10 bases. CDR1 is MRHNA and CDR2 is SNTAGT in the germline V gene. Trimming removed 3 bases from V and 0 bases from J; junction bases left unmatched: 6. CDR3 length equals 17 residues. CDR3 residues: CASSEEKRGGSTDTQYF. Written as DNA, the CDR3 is TGTGCCAGCAGTGAGGAGAAGCGGGGGGGTAGCACAGATACGCAGTATTTT.

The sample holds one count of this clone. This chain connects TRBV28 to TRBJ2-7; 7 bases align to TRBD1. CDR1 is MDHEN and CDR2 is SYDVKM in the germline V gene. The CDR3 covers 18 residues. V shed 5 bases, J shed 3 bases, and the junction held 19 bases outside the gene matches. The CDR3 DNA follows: TGTGCCAGCAGTCCGACAGGGCTGGGACCGCGAGGGGTCTACGAGCAGTACTTC. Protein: CASSPTGLGPRGVYEQYF.

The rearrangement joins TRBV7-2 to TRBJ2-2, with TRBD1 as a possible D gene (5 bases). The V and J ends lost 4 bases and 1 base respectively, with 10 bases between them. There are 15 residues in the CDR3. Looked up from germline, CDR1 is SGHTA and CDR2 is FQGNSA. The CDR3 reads CASSSGAVNTGELFF. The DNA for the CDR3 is TGTGCCAGCAGCTCTGGGGCAGTGAACACCGGGGAGCTGTTTTTT. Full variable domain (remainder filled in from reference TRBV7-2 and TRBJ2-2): GAGVSQSPSNKVTEKGKDVELRCDPISGHTALYWYRQSLGQGLEFLIYFQGNSAPDKSGLPSDRFSAERTGGSVSTLTIQRTQQEDSAVYLCASSSGAVNTGELFFGEGSRLTVL.

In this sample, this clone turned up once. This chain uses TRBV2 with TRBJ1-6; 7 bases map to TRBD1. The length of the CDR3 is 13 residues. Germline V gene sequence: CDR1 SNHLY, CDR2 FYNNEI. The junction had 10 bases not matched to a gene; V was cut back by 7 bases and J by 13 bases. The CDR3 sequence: CASKRGLEGPLHF. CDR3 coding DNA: TGTGCCAGCAAGAGGGGGCTGGAAGGGCCCCTCCACTTT.

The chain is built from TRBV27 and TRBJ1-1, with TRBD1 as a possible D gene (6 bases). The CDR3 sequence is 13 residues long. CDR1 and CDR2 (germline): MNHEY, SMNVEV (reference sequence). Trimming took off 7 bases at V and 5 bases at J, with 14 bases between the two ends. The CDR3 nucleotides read TGTGCCAGCAAAACACAGGGACGGACTGAAGCTTTCTTT. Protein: CASKTQGRTEAFF.

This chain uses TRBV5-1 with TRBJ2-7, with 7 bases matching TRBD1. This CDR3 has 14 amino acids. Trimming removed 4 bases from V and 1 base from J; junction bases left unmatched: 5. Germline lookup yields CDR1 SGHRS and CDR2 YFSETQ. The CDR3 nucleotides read TGCGCCAGCAGCAAAGGACAGGTGTCCTACGAGCAGTACTTC. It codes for CASSKGQVSYEQYF.